A single sample gave rise to the 18 T cell receptor beta chains below, sequenced in a study of blood T cells in healthy people across ages. Together with a sample-barcoded 5' primer, a J-beta primer mix was included in a second PCR lasting about 7 to 11 cycles. TCRdb used MiXCR to reprocess the 5' RACE reads, holding one entry per CDR3 protein. The repertoire holds some 780,000 distinct CDR3 sequences, with about 56% as singletons. The specimen was blood. The source is a man aged 35-49 years in good health.

The rearrangement uses TRBV3-1 and TRBJ1-2; D is uncertain. The CDR3 runs 14 residues. Deletions cut 0 bases from V and 5 bases from J, with 10 bases between. CDR1 is LGHDT and CDR2 is YNNKEL in the germline V gene (reference sequence). CDR3 sequence: CASSQEPLIYGYTF. The CDR3 DNA reads as TGTGCCAGCAGCCAAGAACCCCTTATATATGGCTACACCTTC.

V usage is TRBV27 and J usage is TRBJ2-5; D is possibly TRBD1 (7 bases). V was trimmed by 6 bases and J by 5 bases, leaving 16 bases between them. Germline CDR1 MNHEY, CDR2 SMNVEV (reference sequence). The CDR3 spans 14 residues. The CDR3 DNA reads as TGTGCCAGCAGGCAGGGGGGACAGTGGGAGACCCAGTACTTC. Translating gives CASRQGGQWETQYF.

The rearrangement links TRBV20-1 to TRBJ2-3; tentative D call: TRBD2 (6 bases). The CDR3 consists of 14 residues. V lost 1 base and J lost 1, with 9 bases in between. Germline assignment: CDR1 DFQATT and CDR2 SNEGSKA (reference sequence). CDR3 amino acids: CSARGDFGTDTQYF. CDR3 coding DNA: TGCAGTGCTAGAGGGGACTTTGGCACAGATACGCAGTATTTT.

V gene TRBV12-3 or TRBV12-4 combines with J gene TRBJ1-2, with a possible D match to TRBD1 (6 bases). The CDR3 runs to 17 residues. V lost 5 bases, J lost 2 bases, and 21 bases lay in between. CDR3: CASSLGPTGGRNYGYTF. The CDR3 nucleotides are TGTGCCAGCAGTCTCGGCCCTACGGGGGGGCGCAACTATGGCTACACCTTC.

The chain combines TRBV10-2 with TRBJ2-5; the D is unclear. Trimming took 3 bases from V and 5 from J, leaving 7 bases between them. CDR1 and CDR2 from the germline V gene are WSHSY and SAAADI. This CDR3 contains 12 residues. For the CDR3, the DNA is TGCGCCAGCAGTGAACCTTTGGAGACCCAGTACTTC. It encodes CASSEPLETQYF.

The chain's CDR3 is CSARAHSGRTEQYF. As DNA, the CDR3 is TGCAGTGCTAGAGCCCACAGCGGGAGAACCGAGCAGTACTTC. The chain joins TRBV20-1 to TRBJ2-5; TRBD2 agrees at 8 bases. The J call may be incorrect, as the DNA end agrees better with TRBJ2-7. CDR3 length: 14 amino acids. Germline V gives CDR1 DFQATT, CDR2 SNEGSKA (reference sequence).

This clonotype has only a few counts. The chain links TRBV7-2 to TRBJ2-7; D remains unclear. This CDR3 is 15 amino acids long. Germline V gene lookup returns CDR1 SGHTA and CDR2 FQGNSA. Deletions cut 0 bases from V and 1 base from J, with 10 bases between. As DNA, the CDR3 is TGTGCCAGCAGCTTAGCTTTTGGGTTATCCTACGAGCAGTACTTC. The encoded protein is CASSLAFGLSYEQYF.

This clonotype was seen many times. The chain is built from TRBV29-1 and TRBJ2-4, with a tentative D call TRBD2 (6 bases). Trimming removed 5 bases from V and 7 bases from J, with 18 bases in between. The CDR3 spans 14 residues. Germline assignment: CDR1 SQVTM and CDR2 ANQGSEA. CDR3 sequence (DNA): TGCAGCGTTAGAGCGTCCGCCGCGGGGAACATTCAGTACTTC. It codes for CSVRASAAGNIQYF.

The chain has TRBV20-1 and TRBJ2-3; D remains unclear. V was pared by 0 bases and J by 7 bases, with 5 bases between. Germline CDR1 DFQATT, CDR2 SNEGSKA (reference sequence). The CDR3 consists of 11 residues. The CDR3 region has the DNA TGCAGTGCTAGAGATCGCAATACGCAGTATTTT. Amino acids: CSARDRNTQYF.

This chain connects TRBV6-2 or TRBV6-3 to TRBJ2-3; 7 nucleotides match TRBD2. This CDR3 has 14 residues. J lost 11 bases, V lost 5 bases, and 13 bases had no gene match. CDR1 and CDR2 from the germline V gene are MNHEY and SVGEGT. As DNA, the CDR3 is TGTGCCAGCAGTCTGAAAATAAGACTAGCAGTGCAGTATTTT. Its translation is CASSLKIRLAVQYF.

The chain uses TRBV28 and TRBJ2-1; 9 bases map to TRBD2. Germline trimming cut 6 bases from V and 8 bases from J; bases unmatched to any gene: 11. The CDR3 consists of 15 residues. Looked up from germline, CDR1 is MDHEN and CDR2 is SYDVKM. Written as DNA, the CDR3 is TGTGCCAGCAGCCCTTGGACTAGCGTCCCCGATGAGCAGTTCTTC. Translation gives CASSPWTSVPDEQFF. The full variable domain, with the rest looked up from reference TRBV28 and TRBJ2-1, is DVKVTQSSRYLVKRTGEKVFLECVQDMDHENMFWYRQDPGLGLRLIYFSYDVKMKEKGDIPEGYSVSREKKERFSLILESASTNQTSMYLCASSPWTSVPDEQFFGPGTRLTVL.

The rearrangement links TRBV6-1 to TRBJ1-6; D uncertain. V was shortened by 9 bases and J by 6 bases, with 18 bases between the two germline ends. CDR1 and CDR2 from the germline V gene are MNHNS and SASEGT. The CDR3 is 15 amino acids. The CDR3 spells CASTGPLFTNSPLHF. CDR3 bases: TGTGCCAGTACCGGGCCGTTATTTACTAATTCACCCCTCCACTTT.

This clonotype showed up many times. The rearrangement uses TRBV7-2 and TRBJ1-5; unclear D gene. The V gene's germline CDR1 is SGHTA and CDR2 FQGNSA. The germline V and J ends were trimmed by 10 bases and 6 bases, with 16 bases remaining between them. The length of the CDR3 is 13 residues. The CDR3 loop reads CATMEGVGQPQHF. CDR3 sequence (DNA): TGTGCCACCATGGAGGGAGTGGGTCAGCCCCAGCATTTT. Supplemented by reference TRBV7-2 and TRBJ1-5, the full variable domain reads GAGVSQSPSNKVTEKGKDVELRCDPISGHTALYWYRQSLGQGLEFLIYFQGNSAPDKSGLPSDRFSAERTGGSVSTLTIQRTQQEDSAVYLCATMEGVGQPQHFGDGTRLSIL.

The chain has TRBV29-1 and TRBJ2-5; 8 nucleotides match TRBD1. This CDR3 contains 13 residues. Losses at the gene ends were 7 bases for V and 2 bases for J; bases not matched to a gene: 6. CDR1 is SQVTM and CDR2 is ANQGSEA in the germline V gene. The CDR3 DNA reads TGCAGCGCCCAAGGGACAGGACAAGAGACCCAGTACTTC. Translation gives CSAQGTGQETQYF.

This clonotype turned up a few times. The CDR3 DNA reads TGTGCCAGCACGAGACAGTCCCCCTACGAGCAGTACTTC. This codes for CASTRQSPYEQYF. The V gene is TRBV6-1, the J gene TRBJ2-7; the D gene is possibly TRBD1 (5 bases). The germline V and J ends were trimmed by 7 bases and 2 bases, with 12 bases remaining between them. The CDR3 is made up of 13 amino acids. Germline V gene data show CDR1 as MNHNS and CDR2 as SASEGT.

This clonotype was counted between two and nine times. In DNA, the CDR3 is TGCAGCGTTCGACGGGACACCAATGAGCAGTTCTTC. Translating it yields CSVRRDTNEQFF. The chain employs TRBV29-1 and TRBJ2-1; D is perhaps TRBD1 (6 bases). V lost 5 bases to trimming and J lost 6 bases, with 11 bases between them. Germline V gene data show CDR1 as SQVTM and CDR2 as ANQGSEA. The CDR3 contains 12 residues.

This clonotype was recorded a few times. The rearrangement links TRBV7-6 to TRBJ1-5, with D unclear. CDR3 size: 18 residues. Deletions cut 2 bases from V and 0 bases from J, with 17 bases between. Germline lookup yields CDR1 SGHVS and CDR2 FNYEAQ. The CDR3 spells CASSLTWERRVSNQPQHF. The CDR3 DNA follows: TGTGCCAGCAGCTTAACCTGGGAACGGCGGGTTAGCAATCAGCCCCAGCATTTT.

Notes on this clonotype: A much larger clone is a single base away; this may be a read error. The V gene is TRBV7-2, the J gene TRBJ2-1; perhaps D is TRBD1 or TRBD2 (5 bases each). The last part of the DNA fits TRBJ2-5 better; the J call may be wrong. Germline CDR1 reads SGHTA; CDR2 reads FQGNSA. The CDR3 loop spans 15 amino acids. CDR3: CASSSTGPAGTAQYF. The CDR3 nucleotides read TGTGCCAGCAGCTCTACAGGTCCCGCTGGGACGGCCCAGTACTTC.